The clone carrying this T cell receptor (beta chain) appeared a single time. What it binds is unknown. This PCR relied on a set of 60 Vbeta primers and 13 Jbeta primers. Profiled with immunoSEQ multiplex PCR; TCRdb holds only in-frame clones, not every one. The sample includes about 140,000 clones, 65% to 80% of them seen just once. The entry originates in a study of cytomegalovirus exposure and HLA in healthy donors. Study results and limitations: Immune exposure information comprised only CMV serostatus. A later analysis appeared to link common viral pathogens to several of the most significant clusters. According to a later analysis, donors in an Asian-associated ancestry cluster reportedly had fewer N-insertions than the roughly 670-donor mean.

The CDR3 sequence is 14 residues long. V was pared by 7 bases and J by 1 base, with 13 bases between. Germline loops: CDR1 LNHDA, CDR2 SQIVND (reference sequence). Material: PBMCs. This TCR derives from a woman aged 45-59 years in good health and CMV-seropositive. The J gene is TRBJ1-1, the V gene TRBV19; no reliable D call. The CDR3 DNA is TGTGCCAGTACCCCCCTTCCAGAGAACACTGAAGCTTTCTTT. As protein: CASTPLPENTEAFF.